These 14 T cell receptor beta chains were all obtained from the same sample, sequenced in a study of follicular helper T cells after annual influenza vaccination (dated by TCRdb to between 2016 and 2019). Taken with the paper, the label for time point translates to: 2015-2016 season, pre-vaccination. Library method: the immunoSEQ multiplex PCR assay. Drawn from immuneACCESS, this table holds only the in-frame rearrangements with V and J called that TCRdb kept. Clones are partly lost; checked studies trace under half to an unresolved V gene and leave the rest unexplained. Within this sample are fewer than 9,500 clones, with roughly 89% of them counted one time only. Approximately 0.48% of the sample goes to the ten largest clones. The starting material was CXCR5+ CD38- circulating T follicular helper cells from blood, obtained on the day of influenza vaccination. The label giving this sample's cell subset or site can be read as: circulating Tfh, non-naive CD4+CXCR5+PD-1+ (ICOS+CD38+ or ICOS-CD38-). The receptors stem from an adult who received the influenza vaccine.

The rearrangement links TRBV7-2 to TRBJ1-2; D remains unclear. The CDR3 totals 12 residues. The ends were cut back, 0 bases at V and 8 bases at J, with 7 bases in the middle. Germline V gives CDR1 SGHTA, CDR2 FQGNSA. Written as DNA, the CDR3 is TGTGCCAGCAGCTTAGCCGGAGGCGGCTACACCTTC. It codes for CASSLAGGGYTF.

The chain combines TRBV5-4 with TRBJ1-3; 11 nucleotides agree with TRBD1. This CDR3 is 17 amino acids long. Per germline, CDR1 SGHNT and CDR2 YYREEE (reference sequence). The ends lost 0 bases at V and 3 bases at J; junction bases unmatched: 5. CDR3 in DNA: TGTGCCAGCAGCTTGGGAGGACAGGGGGCGCGTGGAAACACCATATATTTT. Protein: CASSLGGQGARGNTIYF.

This chain links TRBV11-1 with TRBJ2-7; 7 positions agree with TRBD1. CDR3 length equals 14 residues. After removal of 5 bases from V and 4 bases from J, the junction contained 8 bases not matched to a gene. Germline CDR1 reads SGHAT; CDR2 reads FQDESV (reference sequence). CDR3 nucleotides: TGTGCCAGCAGCCAATCCAGGGGGTTGTACGAGCAGTACTTC. It is translated as CASSQSRGLYEQYF.

The chain couples TRBV10-2 to TRBJ2-7; 8 bases are a match to TRBD1. With 8 bases clipped from V and 6 bases from J, the junction kept 9 bases outside the gene matches. Germline loops: CDR1 WSHSY, CDR2 SAAADI. CDR3 length equals 13 residues. The CDR3 nucleotides read TGCGCCAGCCAACTACAGGGGGTGGGCGAGCAGTACTTC. Amino acids: CASQLQGVGEQYF.

In DNA form, the CDR3 reads TGCGCCAGCAGCCAAGATGAGGCAAGTTGGGAGAGGGAGCTGTTTTTT. Its protein is CASSQDEASWERELFF. The rearrangement links TRBV4-3 to TRBJ2-2; tentative D call: TRBD2 (5 bases). CDR1 and CDR2 (germline): LGHNA, YSLEER. The CDR3 totals 16 residues. The V end lost 0 bases, the J end lost 9 bases, and 17 bases lay between the germline ends.

The chain has TRBV7-2 and TRBJ2-1; D call uncertain. Germline CDR1 SGHTA, CDR2 FQGNSA. The CDR3 has 14 residues. V lost 1 base and J 1 base, leaving 5 bases between the germline ends. The CDR3 DNA sequence: TGTGCCAGCAGCTTAGAACAGTCCTACAATGAGCAGTTCTTC. Its translation: CASSLEQSYNEQFF.

The gene calls are TRBV30 and TRBJ1-1, with D possibly TRBD1 on 5 matching bases. V was shortened by 0 bases and J by 3 bases, with 14 bases between the two germline ends. This CDR3 region has 15 residues. Germline V gene sequence: CDR1 GTSNPN, CDR2 SVGIG (reference sequence). The CDR3 spells CAWSVWGTRDTEAFF. The CDR3 bases are TGTGCCTGGAGTGTTTGGGGGACTCGGGACACTGAAGCTTTCTTT.

The genes are TRBV25-1 and TRBJ1-3; no reliable D call. Trimming left V 1 base short and J 4 bases short, with 11 bases between. Germline CDR1 and CDR2: MGHDK and SYGVNS. This CDR3 contains 15 residues. The CDR3: CASSEWGIVGNTIYF. CDR3 nucleotides: TGTGCCAGCAGTGAATGGGGAATCGTGGGAAACACCATATATTTT.

V usage is TRBV30 and J usage is TRBJ1-2; D is perhaps TRBD1 (5 bases). CDR1 is GTSNPN, CDR2 SVGIG, per germline (reference sequence). V dropped 1 base and J dropped 8 bases, with 14 bases sitting between them. The CDR3 totals 13 residues. CDR3 in DNA: TGTGCCTGGAGTGGGACACGTACCGGGGGCTACACCTTC. Translating gives CAWSGTRTGGYTF.

This chain uses TRBV9 with TRBJ1-1, with D possibly TRBD1 on 6 matching bases. V lost 7 bases to trimming and J lost 1 base, with 11 bases between them. This CDR3 region has 13 residues. Per germline, CDR1 SGDLS and CDR2 YYNGEE. CDR3 loop: CASGNRENTEAFF. CDR3 nucleotides: TGTGCCAGCGGAAACAGGGAGAACACTGAAGCTTTCTTT.

The V call is TRBV14, the J call TRBJ1-6; D remains unclear. CDR3 size: 14 residues. The germline V gene has CDR1 SGHDN and CDR2 FVKESK. Trimming left V 1 base short and J 10 bases short, with 11 bases between. The CDR3 region is CASSQGRLGSPLHF. The DNA of the CDR3 is TGTGCCAGCAGCCAAGGACGTTTGGGCTCACCCCTCCACTTT.

In its sample, this clone was seen once. V and J are TRBV11-2 and TRBJ1-2; a possible D gene is TRBD1 (5 bases). The CDR3 has 15 residues. V lost 0 bases and J lost 1, with 9 bases in between. Germline lookup yields CDR1 SGHAT and CDR2 FQNNGV. DNA for the CDR3: TGTGCCAGCAGCTTAGACAGGGAAAATAACTATGGCTACACCTTC. It codes for CASSLDRENNYGYTF.

This chain uses TRBV28 with TRBJ2-7, with D unclear. The germline V and J ends were trimmed by 6 bases and 4 bases, with 16 bases remaining between them. CDR1 and CDR2 (germline): MDHEN, SYDVKM. The CDR3 is 14 amino acids. DNA for the CDR3: TGTGCCAGCAGGGAAGATACCGCGCCGTACGAGCAGTACTTC. Encoded protein: CASREDTAPYEQYF.

The chain couples TRBV6-6 to TRBJ2-7; tentative D call: TRBD2 (6 bases). CDR1 and CDR2 (germline): MNHNY, SVGAGI (reference sequence). Between the trimmed V and J ends, which lost 8 bases and 2 bases, there was a span of 16 bases. The CDR3 loop spans 14 amino acids. CDR3 DNA: TGTGCCAGCGCCAAAGCGGGCATCGCCTACGAGCAGTACTTC. Residues: CASAKAGIAYEQYF.